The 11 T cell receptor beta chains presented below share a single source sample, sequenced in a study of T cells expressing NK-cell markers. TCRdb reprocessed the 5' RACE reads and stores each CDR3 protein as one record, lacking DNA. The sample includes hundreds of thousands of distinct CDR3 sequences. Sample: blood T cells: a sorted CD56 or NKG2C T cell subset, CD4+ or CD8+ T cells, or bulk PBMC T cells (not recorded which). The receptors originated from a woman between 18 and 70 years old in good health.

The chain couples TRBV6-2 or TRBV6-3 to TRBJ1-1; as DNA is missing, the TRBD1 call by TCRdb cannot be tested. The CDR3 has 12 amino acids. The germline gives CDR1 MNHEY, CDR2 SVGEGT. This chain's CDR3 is CASRTGGTEAFF.

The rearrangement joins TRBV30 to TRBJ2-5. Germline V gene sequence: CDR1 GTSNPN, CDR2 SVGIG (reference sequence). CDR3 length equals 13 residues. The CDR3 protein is CAWTFTFQETQYF.

The CDR3 loop is CASSRKKTTARNTEAFF. The rearrangement joins TRBV4-3 to TRBJ1-1; TCRdb's D call, TRBD1, is unchecked because there is no DNA. The CDR3 covers 17 residues. Germline lookup yields CDR1 LGHNA and CDR2 YSLEER.

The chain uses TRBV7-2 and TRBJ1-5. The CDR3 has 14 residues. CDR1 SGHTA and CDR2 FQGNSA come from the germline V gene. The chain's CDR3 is CASSPTLGNQPQHF.

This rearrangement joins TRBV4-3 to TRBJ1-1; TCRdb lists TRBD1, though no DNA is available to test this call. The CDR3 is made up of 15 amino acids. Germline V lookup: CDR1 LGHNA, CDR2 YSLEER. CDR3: CASSQDGLLGAEAFF.

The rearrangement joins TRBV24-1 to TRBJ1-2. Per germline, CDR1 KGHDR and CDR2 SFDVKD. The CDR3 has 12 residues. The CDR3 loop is CATSLDSGGYTF.

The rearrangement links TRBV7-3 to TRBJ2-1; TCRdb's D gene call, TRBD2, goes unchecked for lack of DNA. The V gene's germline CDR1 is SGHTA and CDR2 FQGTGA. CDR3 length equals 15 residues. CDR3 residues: CASSRLAGGQNEQFF. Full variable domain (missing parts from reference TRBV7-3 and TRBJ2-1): GAGVSQTPSNKVTEKGKYVELRCDPISGHTALYWYRQSLGQGPEFLIYFQGTGAADDSGLPNDRFFAVRPEGSVSTLKIQRTERGDSAVYLCASSRLAGGQNEQFFGPGTRLTVL.

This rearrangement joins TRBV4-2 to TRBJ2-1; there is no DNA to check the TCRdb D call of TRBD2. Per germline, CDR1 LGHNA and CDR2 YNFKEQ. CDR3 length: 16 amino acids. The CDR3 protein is CASSPTSGMTYNEQFF.

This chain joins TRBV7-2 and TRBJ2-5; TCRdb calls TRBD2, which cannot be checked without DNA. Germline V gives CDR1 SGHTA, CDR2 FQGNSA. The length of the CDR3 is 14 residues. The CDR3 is CASSLLAGVETQYF.

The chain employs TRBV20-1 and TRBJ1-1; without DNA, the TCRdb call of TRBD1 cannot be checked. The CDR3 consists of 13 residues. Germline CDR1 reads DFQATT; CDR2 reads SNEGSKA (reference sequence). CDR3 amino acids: CSVNTPANTEAFF.

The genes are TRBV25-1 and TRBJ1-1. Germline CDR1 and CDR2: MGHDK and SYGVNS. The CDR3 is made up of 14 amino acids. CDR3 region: CASSDEAMNTEAFF.